These 23 T cell receptor beta chains were sequenced from one sample in a study of preoperative IRX-2 immunotherapy in early breast cancer. Treatment described: preoperative locoregional IRX-2 cytokine immunotherapy. This table comes from immunoSEQ multiplex PCR, and its TCRdb copy is limited to in-frame clones, with some not included. The table lists approximately 24,000 clones, more than 80% of them singletons. Material: tumor tissue, obtained after IRX-2 immunotherapy. These receptors came from a human donor with breast cancer.

V gene TRBV5-1 combines with J gene TRBJ2-6; no definite D call. Trimming stripped 4 bases from V and 4 bases from J, with 12 bases between. Germline assignment: CDR1 SGHRS and CDR2 YFSETQ. There are 15 residues in the CDR3. CDR3 protein: CASSPDSPGANVLTF. The CDR3 DNA reads as TGCGCCAGCAGCCCGGATAGCCCCGGGGCCAACGTCCTGACTTTC.

This chain connects TRBV19 to TRBJ2-6; TRBD1 agrees at 7 bases. The CDR3 is made up of 15 amino acids. Germline V gene sequence: CDR1 LNHDA, CDR2 SQIVND (reference sequence). V dropped 6 bases and J dropped 4; count of bases not matched to a gene: 6. CDR3 sequence reads: CASRRTGSGANVLTF. CDR3 in DNA: TGTGCCAGTAGACGGACAGGTAGCGGGGCCAACGTCCTGACTTTC.

This clone has only one observation. This chain connects TRBV2 to TRBJ2-2; TRBD1 aligns across 11 bases. CDR1 is SNHLY and CDR2 is FYNNEI in the germline V gene. With 4 bases clipped from V and 6 bases from J, the junction kept 1 base outside the gene matches. This CDR3 contains 14 residues. This CDR3 is CASSGDRGAGELFF. DNA for the CDR3: TGTGCCAGCAGTGGGGACAGGGGGGCCGGGGAGCTGTTTTTT.

The chain uses TRBV7-2 and TRBJ2-1; D gene unclear. Looked up from germline, CDR1 is SGHTA and CDR2 is FQGNSA. The CDR3 contains 13 residues. The V end was cut by 3 bases, the J end by 0 bases, with 3 bases between. The CDR3 DNA reads TGTGCCAGCAGCTTCTCCTCCTACAATGAGCAGTTCTTC. Protein sequence: CASSFSSYNEQFF.

CDR3 in amino acids: CASGETGGGKAFF. The CDR3 bases are TGTGCCAGCGGGGAAACAGGGGGTGGGAAAGCTTTCTTT. The chain links TRBV6-5 to TRBJ1-1; 8 bases match TRBD1. V lost 8 bases, J lost 9 bases, and 11 bases stayed unmatched. The CDR3 has 13 residues. Germline CDR1 and CDR2: MNHEY and SVGAGI.

V is TRBV7-9 and J is TRBJ1-1; D is unclear. The CDR3 totals 13 residues. Looked up from germline, CDR1 is SEHNR and CDR2 is FQNEAQ (reference sequence). V gave up 3 bases and J gave up 0 bases, with 5 bases separating them. This CDR3 is CASSFRMNTEAFF. CDR3 nucleotides: TGTGCCAGCAGCTTCCGGATGAACACTGAAGCTTTCTTT. Variable domain in full (rest from reference TRBV7-9 and TRBJ1-1): DTGVSQNPRHKITKRGQNVTFRCDPISEHNRLYWYRQTLGQGPEFLTYFQNEAQLEKSRLLSDRFSAERPKGSFSTLEIQRTEQGDSAMYLCASSFRMNTEAFFGQGTRLTVV.

This chain joins TRBV5-1 and TRBJ2-5; 7 bases map to TRBD1. Germline assignment: CDR1 SGHRS and CDR2 YFSETQ. The length of the CDR3 is 17 residues. J was trimmed by 4 bases and V by 7 bases; bases with no gene match: 19. The DNA for the CDR3 is TGCGCCAGCGCTAGAGGGCCCACAGGGGCGATGGTAGAGACCCAGTACTTC. Residues: CASARGPTGAMVETQYF.

This chain links TRBV5-1 with TRBJ2-5; D gene ambiguous. From germline, CDR1 is SGHRS and CDR2 YFSETQ. The CDR3 runs to 15 residues. The germline V and J ends were trimmed by 4 bases and 4 bases, with 17 bases remaining between them. CDR3 protein: CASSPDVPEVETQYF. The CDR3 DNA is TGCGCCAGCAGCCCGGACGTCCCCGAAGTAGAGACCCAGTACTTC.

This chain uses TRBV10-3 with TRBJ2-7, with 8 bases that match TRBD1. Trimming at V came to 3 bases and at J to 2 bases, leaving 3 bases not matched to a gene. The CDR3 totals 14 residues. Germline CDR1 is ENHRY and CDR2 is SYGVKD. The CDR3 is CAISEPTGAYEQYF. The CDR3 nucleotides read TGTGCCATCAGTGAACCGACAGGGGCCTACGAGCAGTACTTC.

The V and J genes are TRBV19 and TRBJ2-7; 10 bases match TRBD2. V lost 6 bases, J lost 4 bases, and 12 bases stayed unmatched. The CDR3 is 16 amino acids. CDR1 is LNHDA, CDR2 SQIVND, per germline (reference sequence). CDR3 in amino acids: CASRDRRASGSYEQYF. The CDR3 DNA sequence: TGTGCCAGTAGAGATCGAAGGGCTAGCGGGAGTTACGAGCAGTACTTC.

This clone has only one observation. The genes are TRBV6-6 and TRBJ2-7, with 15 bases that match TRBD2. V lost 6 bases to trimming and J lost 7 bases; unmatched junction nucleotides: 7. Looked up from germline, CDR1 is MNHNY and CDR2 is SVGAGI (reference sequence). CDR3 length: 15 residues. CDR3 protein: CASRGTSGRSSEQYF. The CDR3 bases are TGTGCCAGCAGGGGGACTAGCGGGAGGTCCTCGGAGCAGTACTTC.

The V gene is TRBV7-8, the J gene TRBJ2-2; 10 nucleotides line up with TRBD2. CDR3 length equals 18 residues. Germline lookup yields CDR1 SGHVS and CDR2 FQNEAQ. V lost 5 bases to trimming and J lost 0 bases; unmatched junction nucleotides: 9. CDR3 residues: CASSLRTSGLANTGELFF. CDR3 sequence (DNA): TGTGCCAGCAGCCTTCGGACTAGCGGACTCGCGAACACCGGGGAGCTGTTTTTT. Full variable domain (rest looked up from reference TRBV7-8 and TRBJ2-2): GAGVSQSPRYKVAKRGQDVALRCDPISGHVSLFWYQQALGQGPEFLTYFQNEAQLDKSGLPSDRFFAERPEGSVSTLKIQRTQQEDSAVYLCASSLRTSGLANTGELFFGEGSRLTVL.

The chain couples TRBV5-6 to TRBJ2-5; maybe TRBD1 (5 bases). CDR1 SGHDT and CDR2 YYEEEE come from the germline V gene. The CDR3 sequence is 13 residues long. V lost 4 bases to trimming and J lost 5 bases, with 12 bases between them. The CDR3 DNA reads as TGTGCCAGCAGCCAAAGACAGAGGGAGACCCAGTACTTC. The encoded protein is CASSQRQRETQYF. The full variable domain, completed using reference TRBV5-6 and TRBJ2-5, is DAGVTQSPTHLIKTRGQQVTLRCSPKSGHDTVSWYQQALGQGPQFIFQYYEEEERQRGNFPDRFSGHQFPNYSSELNVNALLLGDSALYLCASSQRQRETQYFGPGTRLLVL.

The J gene is TRBJ2-5, the V gene TRBV7-8, with a possible D match to TRBD1 (5 bases). Germline assignment: CDR1 SGHVS and CDR2 FQNEAQ. The CDR3 length is 15 residues. The V end lost 5 bases, the J end lost 2 bases, and 15 bases lay between the germline ends. The CDR3 loop reads CASSPKGRLQETQYF. CDR3 nucleotides: TGTGCCAGCAGCCCTAAGGGGCGGTTACAAGAGACCCAGTACTTC.

The rearrangement links TRBV2 to TRBJ1-5; 7 bases align to TRBD1. Germline V gene sequence: CDR1 SNHLY, CDR2 FYNNEI. The CDR3 extends over 14 amino acids. The V gene end was trimmed by 8 bases and the J gene end by 4 bases; junction bases not matched to a gene: 8. Here the CDR3 DNA reads TGTGCCAGCCAAGACAGGGTTGGAAATCAGCCCCAGCATTTT. Protein product: CASQDRVGNQPQHF. Supplemented by reference TRBV2 and TRBJ1-5, the full variable domain reads EPEVTQTPSHQVTQMGQEVILRCVPISNHLYFYWYRQILGQKVEFLVSFYNNEISEKSEIFDDQFSVERPDGSNFTLKIRSTKLEDSAMYFCASQDRVGNQPQHFGDGTRLSIL.

This clone has a handful of counts. The chain recombines TRBV13 with TRBJ2-7, with 7 bases lining up with TRBD1. The trim removed 6 bases at V and 3 bases at J, leaving 14 bases unmatched. CDR3 size: 16 residues. The germline CDR1 and CDR2 sequences are PRHDT and FYEKMQ (reference sequence). The CDR3 loop is CASRNGQRQGLYEQYF. The CDR3 bases are TGTGCCAGCAGAAACGGACAAAGACAGGGTCTCTACGAGCAGTACTTC.

V gene TRBV5-1 combines with J gene TRBJ2-5, with TRBD1 matching 9 bases. The germline V gene has CDR1 SGHRS and CDR2 YFSETQ. The CDR3 loop spans 15 amino acids. J was trimmed by 2 bases and V by 6 bases; bases with no gene match: 8. The CDR3 protein is CASTTPGQGQETQYF. The CDR3 coding sequence is TGCGCCAGCACAACCCCGGGACAGGGACAAGAGACCCAGTACTTC.

This chain joins TRBV18 and TRBJ1-2; 8 bases align to TRBD1. This CDR3 has 12 amino acids. Germline V gene sequence: CDR1 KGHSH, CDR2 LQKENI. V lost 3 bases, J lost 7 bases, and 1 base stayed unmatched. CDR3 loop: CASSPDRAGYTF. As DNA, the CDR3 is TGTGCCAGCTCACCGGACAGGGCTGGCTACACCTTC.

The CDR3 DNA reads TGCGCCAGCAGCCAAGAATGGGAGTCTCTTGGAGAAAAACTGTTTTTT. This gives the protein CASSQEWESLGEKLFF. The rearrangement joins TRBV4-1 to TRBJ1-4; no reliable D call. Trimming stripped 0 bases from V and 8 bases from J, with 16 bases between. Germline V gives CDR1 MGHRA, CDR2 YSYEKL. CDR3 length: 16 amino acids.

This chain joins TRBV28 and TRBJ2-6, with 7 positions matching TRBD1. This CDR3 region has 17 residues. Germline V lookup: CDR1 MDHEN, CDR2 SYDVKM. With V trimmed by 3 bases and J by 0 bases, 5 bases remained unmatched. CDR3 residues: CASSFWTGNSGANVLTF. In nucleotides, the CDR3 is TGTGCCAGCAGTTTTTGGACAGGAAACTCTGGGGCCAACGTCCTGACTTTC.

V usage is TRBV19 and J usage is TRBJ2-2, with D maybe TRBD1 (5 bases). V shed 3 bases and J shed 6 bases, with 14 bases lying between them. The CDR3 runs to 15 residues. The germline V gene encodes CDR1 LNHDA and CDR2 SQIVND (reference sequence). The CDR3 coding sequence is TGTGCCAGTAGTATTGTCCCAGGGAAGGCCGGGGAGCTGTTTTTT. This encodes CASSIVPGKAGELFF.

The chain has TRBV5-4 and TRBJ1-4; 7 bases map to TRBD1. There are 13 residues in the CDR3. Germline loops: CDR1 SGHNT, CDR2 YYREEE (reference sequence). The V segment lost 5 bases and the J segment 8 bases; nucleotides outside the gene matches: 6. In DNA form, the CDR3 reads TGTGCCAGCAGGGAAGGGACAGACGAAAAACTGTTTTTT. Translating gives CASREGTDEKLFF.

The rearrangement links TRBV6-1 to TRBJ2-2; tentative D call: TRBD2 (7 bases). Trimming left V 1 base short and J 1 base short, with 19 bases between. Per germline, CDR1 MNHNS and CDR2 SASEGT. CDR3 length: 19 residues. The CDR3 spells CASSEDGTGGRLNTGELFF. The CDR3 nucleotides read TGTGCCAGCAGTGAAGATGGGACGGGGGGCCGACTGAACACCGGGGAGCTGTTTTTT.